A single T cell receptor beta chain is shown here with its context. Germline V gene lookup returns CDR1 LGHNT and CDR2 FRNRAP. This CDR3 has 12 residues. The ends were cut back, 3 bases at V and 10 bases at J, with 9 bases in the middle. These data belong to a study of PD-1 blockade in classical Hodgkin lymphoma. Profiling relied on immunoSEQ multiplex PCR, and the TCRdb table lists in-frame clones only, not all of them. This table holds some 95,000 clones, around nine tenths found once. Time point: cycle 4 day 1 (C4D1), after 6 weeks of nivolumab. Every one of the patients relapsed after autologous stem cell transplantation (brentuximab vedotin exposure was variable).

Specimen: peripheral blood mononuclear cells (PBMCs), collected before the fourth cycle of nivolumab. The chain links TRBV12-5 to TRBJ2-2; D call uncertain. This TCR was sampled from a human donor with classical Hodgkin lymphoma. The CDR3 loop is CASGLNSKELFF. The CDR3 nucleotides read TGTGCTAGTGGTTTAAACTCCAAGGAGCTGTTTTTT. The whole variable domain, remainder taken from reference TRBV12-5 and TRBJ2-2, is DARVTQTPRHKVTEMGQEVTMRCQPILGHNTVFWYRQTMMQGLELLAYFRNRAPLDDSGMPKDRFSAEMPDATLATLKIQPSEPRDSAVYFCASGLNSKELFFGEGSRLTVL.